This TCR beta chain comes out of a study of identical twins (dated by TCRdb to about 2016). With respect to the entire study: To test whether fetal clonotypes persist, this study deep-sequenced TCR alpha and beta repertoires from monozygotic twins, from unrelated adults of various ages, and from cord blood. Replicate twin experiments were performed at different times using different library preparation protocols to rule out contamination.

Here is what the overall study found, with its caveats: Because the same donors could not be followed over many years, the conclusions depended on cross-sectional statistical analysis. Abundant cord blood beta clonotypes carried fewer insertions; young adult naive repertoires showed a weaker similar trend, while memory repertoires showed none. Compared with coincidental sharing between unrelated individuals, an excess of low generation-probability sequences was observed among out-of-frame TCR alpha sequences shared between twins. In monozygotic twins, out-of-frame TCR alpha sharing was systematically underestimated by recombination models, although the models agreed with sharing between unrelated individuals. Zero-insertion analyses could be partly confounded by invariant T cells such as MAIT and iNKT, although diverse VJ usage argued against such confounding for most clonotypes. Excess twin sharing in beta out-of-frame sequences was weaker because fewer shared sequences lowered the signal-to-noise ratio.

Only healthy Caucasian donors were included. The twin cohort comprised three pairs of female monozygotic twins, all aged roughly 18 to 30 years. The RNA used for TCR libraries was isolated from peripheral blood mononuclear cells. Germline trimming amounts to 8 bases on V and 7 bases on J, with 9 as the count of junction bases outside the gene matches. The germline V gene yields MNHEY for CDR1 and SVGEGT for CDR2. The CDR3 goes from the cysteine to the phenylalanine over 14 residues. The CDR3 DNA has 42 bases and is translated from base 1. The library was obtained by 5' RACE. Sequenced using an Illumina HiSeq 2000. Template switching added a universal primer binding site, and the final cDNA carried a unique molecular identifier that allowed TCR cDNA molecules to be counted accurately. Specific primers in the conserved constant-segment region were used to synthesize first-strand cDNA for TCR alpha and beta chains. To control for contamination, every cDNA library carried two barcodes: a SMART-Mk sample barcode plus Illumina barcodes. TruSeq adapter sequences, together with Illumina sample barcodes, were added in two successive PCR steps. TCR alpha and beta cDNA libraries were sequenced on the Illumina HiSeq platform with custom primers. The original pipeline was this. Unique molecular identifiers were extracted from raw reads with MiGEC, and CDR3 positions were determined with MiXCR. Recombination models were inferred per individual with the repgenHMM and IGoR tools using an EM algorithm. The analysis of shared clonotypes was done with the tcR package in R, with sharing normalized by the product of cloneset sizes. Out-of-frame nonproductive sequences were analyzed to study raw recombination free of thymic and clonal selection effects. TCRdb passed the public sequencing reads through fastp at Q25 and MiXCR, retaining productive beta sequences. Identical CDR3 proteins give one entry, which carries the most common genes and DNA. Here the V and J calls rest on TCRdb's processing, not on the authors' analysis. The sample table records 450,000 to 650,000 distinct CDR3 sequences; roughly 9.9% of these occur just once. Of the sample, more than 2.5% is held by the ten largest clones.

As regards this clonotype: Which antigen it targets is not known. No much larger clonotype is one base removed from it; base qualities were not supplied.

These data are also associated with another study on yellow fever vaccine responses in identical twins. In that second paper, the authors write: According to the authors, in identical twins the way T cells responded to vaccination appeared partly convergent and partly personalized. In identical twins, the study followed T cell clones that responded to the vaccine with precision.

The rearrangement combines TRBV6-2 or TRBV6-3 with TRBJ2-1; 9 middle bases align to TRBD1. Sequencing used PBMCs. This clonotype was sampled from a young woman in good health. CDR3 loop: CASPKGTGRNEQFF. The nucleotides are TGTGCCAGCCCTAAGGGGACAGGGAGAAATGAGCAGTTCTTC.